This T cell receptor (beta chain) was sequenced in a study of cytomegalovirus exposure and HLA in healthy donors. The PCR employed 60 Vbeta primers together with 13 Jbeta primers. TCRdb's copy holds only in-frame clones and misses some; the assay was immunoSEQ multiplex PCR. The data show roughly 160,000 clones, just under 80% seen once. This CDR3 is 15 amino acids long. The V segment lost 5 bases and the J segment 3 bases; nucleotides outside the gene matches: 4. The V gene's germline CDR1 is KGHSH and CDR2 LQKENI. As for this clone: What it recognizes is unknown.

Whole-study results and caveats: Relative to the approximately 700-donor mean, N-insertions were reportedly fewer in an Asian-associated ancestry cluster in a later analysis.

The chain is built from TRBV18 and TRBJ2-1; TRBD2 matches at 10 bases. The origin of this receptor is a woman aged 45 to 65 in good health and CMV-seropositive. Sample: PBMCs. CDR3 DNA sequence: TGTGCCAGCTCATTACCTAGCGGGAGCTACAATGAGCAGTTCTTC. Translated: CASSLPSGSYNEQFF.